This T cell receptor beta chain is drawn from a study of blood T cells in healthy people across ages. Overall study findings and caveats: Higher diversity, along with more naive CD4+ cells, distinguished long-lived donors from aged donors.

For the second PCR, which ran for roughly 6 to 11 cycles, a sample-barcoded 5' primer and a J-beta primer mix were used. Each cDNA molecule, via a template-switch adaptor with 12 random nucleotides, was tagged. TCRdb analysed the 5' RACE reads with MiXCR anew, one entry per CDR3 protein. The table lists 700,000 to 800,000 distinct CDR3 sequences, about 40% of them singletons. Details on this clonotype: Its antigen is not identified.

Sequencing was performed on blood. This receptor was identified in a woman in her fifties or sixties in good health.

The CDR3 region is CASSSRGASYEQFF. The CDR3 bases are TGTGCCAGCAGTTCAAGGGGGGCCTCCTACGAGCAGTTCTTC. The rearrangement joins TRBV27 to TRBJ2-1, with D possibly called TRBD1 or TRBD2 (6 bases each). Per the germline V gene, CDR1 is MNHEY and CDR2 is SMNVEV (reference sequence). The CDR3 runs to 14 residues. The V end lost 4 bases, the J end lost 10 bases, and 17 bases lay between the germline ends.